Shown below are 26 T cell receptor beta chains from a single sample sequenced in a study of control samples from healthy donors and cancer patients. The table came from immunoSEQ multiplex PCR; TCRdb's copy has only in-frame clones and leaves some out. The sample carries 100,000 to 150,000 clones, about 90% recorded once. The sample taken for sequencing was blood. Receptors originate from a man younger than 35 in good health.

The genes are TRBV7-6 and TRBJ1-1, with TRBD1 as a possible D gene (6 bases). Trimming cost V 0 bases and J 2 bases, with 10 bases left between them. Germline CDR1 SGHVS, CDR2 FNYEAQ. The CDR3 runs 15 residues. CDR3 coding DNA: TGTGCCAGCAGCTTAGCGCAGGGGCAAAACACTGAAGCTTTCTTT. It is translated as CASSLAQGQNTEAFF.

V usage is TRBV4-1 and J usage is TRBJ2-7, with 10 bases aligning to TRBD1. J gave up 2 bases and V 2 bases, and 12 bases lay outside the gene matches. Germline-derived CDR1 and CDR2 are MGHRA and YSYEKL. This CDR3 has 18 residues. CDR3 coding DNA: TGCGCCAGCAGCCAAAAGGGGGGGACAGGGGATAGAACCTACGAGCAGTACTTC. It yields the protein CASSQKGGTGDRTYEQYF.

This chain joins TRBV30 and TRBJ1-3; a possible D gene is TRBD1 (5 bases). The CDR3 is 14 amino acids. V lost 3 bases, J lost 2 bases, and 11 bases lay in between. Germline V gives CDR1 GTSNPN, CDR2 SVGIG (reference sequence). CDR3 DNA: TGTGCCTGGAGAGGACGGGGGACTGGAAACACCATATATTTT. Translating it yields CAWRGRGTGNTIYF.

The J gene is TRBJ1-2, the V gene TRBV3-1 (or the pseudogene TRBV3-2); TRBD1 matches 8 bases. CDR3 length equals 15 residues. The junction had 9 bases not matched to a gene; V was cut back by 4 bases and J by 5 bases. Germline V CDR1 and CDR2: LGHDT, YNNKEL (reference sequence). CDR3 nucleotide sequence: TGTGCCAGCAGCCTTCAGGGGGCGTCTCCTTATGGCTACACCTTC. Translating gives CASSLQGASPYGYTF.

This clone has only a few counts. The chain couples TRBV5-6 to TRBJ2-7; 11 nucleotides align to TRBD2. V trimming: 3 bases; J trimming: 1 base; junction bases outside the gene matches: 15. This CDR3 is built from 19 residues. Germline CDR1 reads SGHDT; CDR2 reads YYEEEE. The CDR3 coding sequence is TGTGCCAGCAGCTCTACTAGCGGGGGCGCTCGGGGCCCATCCTACGAGCAGTACTTC. It codes for CASSSTSGGARGPSYEQYF. Full variable domain (rest looked up from reference TRBV5-6 and TRBJ2-7): DAGVTQSPTHLIKTRGQQVTLRCSPKSGHDTVSWYQQALGQGPQFIFQYYEEEERQRGNFPDRFSGHQFPNYSSELNVNALLLGDSALYLCASSSTSGGARGPSYEQYFGPGTRLTVT.

The rearrangement uses TRBV5-1 and TRBJ1-1; unclear D gene. Trimming removed 3 bases at V and 0 bases at J, with 6 bases between. There are 13 residues in the CDR3. Germline V gene data show CDR1 as SGHRS and CDR2 as YFSETQ. CDR3 in amino acids: CASSSGMNTEAFF. Written as DNA, the CDR3 is TGCGCCAGCAGCTCGGGGATGAACACTGAAGCTTTCTTT.

The chain recombines TRBV5-1 with TRBJ2-1; no firm D call. Trimming pared 2 bases from V and 6 bases from J, leaving 6 bases between. Germline V gives CDR1 SGHRS, CDR2 YFSETQ. The CDR3 sequence is 12 residues long. CDR3 nucleotide sequence: TGCGCCAGCAGCTTAGCTCCCAATGAGCAGTTCTTC. Amino acid sequence: CASSLAPNEQFF.

This chain connects TRBV11-2 to TRBJ2-3; TRBD2 aligns across 13 bases. The CDR3 sequence is 16 residues long. The trim removed 3 bases at V and 4 bases at J, leaving 4 bases unmatched. Germline V lookup: CDR1 SGHAT, CDR2 FQNNGV. Here the CDR3 DNA reads TGTGCCAGCAGCTTCACTAGCGGGAGGGCCCCAGATACGCAGTATTTT. It translates to CASSFTSGRAPDTQYF.

V gene TRBV14 combines with J gene TRBJ2-2; unclear D gene. Germline V CDR1 and CDR2: SGHDN, FVKESK. V dropped 1 base and J dropped 2 bases, with 11 bases sitting between them. This CDR3 is 16 amino acids long. The CDR3 loop is CASSQVISFNTGELFF. The CDR3 region has the DNA TGTGCCAGCAGCCAAGTTATCAGTTTTAACACCGGGGAGCTGTTTTTT.

The chain joins TRBV30 to TRBJ1-2, with TRBD1 matching over 7 bases. Germline V gene sequence: CDR1 GTSNPN, CDR2 SVGIG (reference sequence). This CDR3 comprises 14 residues. Trimming removed 0 bases from V and 8 bases from J; junction bases left unmatched: 9. CDR3 in DNA: TGTGCCTGGAGTGTACAGGGGTTGGATTACGGCTACACCTTC. This encodes CAWSVQGLDYGYTF.

The chain uses TRBV28 and TRBJ1-5; TRBD1 is a possible D gene (5 bases). With 7 bases removed from V and 0 bases from J, the gap between germline ends came to 19 bases. CDR1 is MDHEN and CDR2 is SYDVKM in the germline V gene. CDR3 length: 17 residues. For the CDR3, the DNA is TGTGCCAGCATGGCAGGGTACGGCGGATATAGCAATCAGCCCCAGCATTTT. It specifies CASMAGYGGYSNQPQHF.

The chain combines TRBV4-1 with TRBJ2-7; TRBD1 might be the D (8 bases). The germline V gene encodes CDR1 MGHRA and CDR2 YSYEKL. CDR3 length: 22 amino acids. V dropped 4 bases and J dropped 6 bases, with 40 bases sitting between them. In nucleotides, the CDR3 is TGCGCCAGCAGCCCCCCCGGGGGGCAGGGGGCGGGGAGGCGGATAAGGGGGAGCGAGCAGTACTTC. Encoded protein: CASSPPGGQGAGRRIRGSEQYF.

This chain links TRBV6-5 with TRBJ2-3; TRBD1 agrees at 7 bases. CDR3 length: 15 amino acids. CDR1 is MNHEY, CDR2 SVGAGI, per germline. J was trimmed by 3 bases and V by 4 bases; bases with no gene match: 7. The CDR3 is CASSSDRLRTDTQYF. DNA for the CDR3: TGTGCCAGCAGTTCGGACAGGCTGAGGACAGATACGCAGTATTTT.

The chain employs TRBV14 and TRBJ2-7, with D unresolved. The CDR3 consists of 13 residues. With 2 bases removed from V and 6 bases from J, the gap between germline ends came to 11 bases. Germline CDR1 is SGHDN and CDR2 is FVKESK. For the CDR3, the DNA is TGTGCCAGCAGCCAAAGTCTTTCACGCGAGCAGTACTTC. This gives the protein CASSQSLSREQYF.

Turning to this clone: The sample has other DNA sequences that encode this CDR3 too. This chain links TRBV7-2 with TRBJ2-7, with 9 nucleotides matching TRBD1. CDR1 is SGHTA and CDR2 is FQGNSA in the germline V gene. The CDR3 sequence is 15 residues long. Unmatched junction bases numbered 2, after V lost 0 bases and J lost 2 bases. CDR3 nucleotides: TGTGCCAGCAGCTTAGCTACAGGGGGCACCTACGAGCAGTACTTC. Translation: CASSLATGGTYEQYF.

The rearrangement uses TRBV27 and TRBJ2-2; D gene ambiguous. Germline V gene data show CDR1 as MNHEY and CDR2 as SMNVEV (reference sequence). The V end lost 7 bases, the J end lost 10 bases, and 16 bases lay between the germline ends. The CDR3 extends over 13 amino acids. The CDR3 here is CASTNLPVAELFF. CDR3 bases: TGTGCCAGCACTAACCTACCGGTTGCGGAGCTGTTTTTT.

The V gene is TRBV18, the J gene TRBJ2-1; D is perhaps TRBD1 (7 bases). The CDR3 spans 12 residues. Germline lookup yields CDR1 KGHSH and CDR2 LQKENI. Trimming cost V 3 bases and J 16 bases, with 16 bases left between them. Here the CDR3 DNA reads TGTGCCAGCTCACCGGAGGGGGCAGCTCCATTCTTC. The encoded protein is CASSPEGAAPFF.

This clone was detected only once. The J gene is TRBJ2-1, the V gene TRBV10-1, with D unclear. The CDR3 sequence is 14 residues long. V was pared by 3 bases and J by 5 bases, with 11 bases between. Germline CDR1 is WNHNN and CDR2 is SYGVQD (reference sequence). This CDR3 reads CASSDSAAHNEQFF. The CDR3 DNA reads as TGCGCCAGCAGTGATTCGGCGGCCCACAATGAGCAGTTCTTC.

The V gene is TRBV27, the J gene TRBJ1-1; TRBD1 is a possible D gene (5 bases). Germline assignment: CDR1 MNHEY and CDR2 SMNVEV (reference sequence). V was clipped by 3 bases and J by 1 base, with 9 bases between them. The CDR3 is made up of 14 amino acids. In DNA, the CDR3 is TGTGCCAGCAGTTTGGGACGGTCGAACACTGAAGCTTTCTTT. Translation: CASSLGRSNTEAFF.

This clone was seen once. V gene TRBV19 combines with J gene TRBJ2-2; TRBD2 agrees at 7 bases. The CDR3 is 13 amino acids. With V trimmed by 7 bases and J by 4 bases, 3 bases remained unmatched. Germline V gene sequence: CDR1 LNHDA, CDR2 SQIVND (reference sequence). DNA of the CDR3: TGTGCCAGTAAGACTAGCAGCACCGGGGAGCTGTTTTTT. This codes for CASKTSSTGELFF. Using reference TRBV19 and TRBJ2-2 for the parts outside the CDR3, the full variable domain is DGGITQSPKYLFRKEGQNVTLSCEQNLNHDAMYWYRQDPGQGLRLIYYSQIVNDFQKGDIAEGYSVSREKKESFPLTVTSAQKNPTAFYLCASKTSSTGELFFGEGSRLTVL.

The chain carries TRBV29-1 and TRBJ1-2, with 8 bases lining up with TRBD1. The V and J ends lost 4 bases and 3 bases, in that order; junction bases with no gene match: 7. Germline V gene sequence: CDR1 SQVTM, CDR2 ANQGSEA. The CDR3 sequence is 14 residues long. CDR3 in amino acids: CSVALLQGDYGYTF. In DNA form, the CDR3 reads TGCAGCGTTGCCCTCCTACAGGGGGACTATGGCTACACCTTC.

DNA for the CDR3: TGTGCCACCAGTAGGCACCTGGGCGAAGAGCAGTACTTC. Encoded protein: CATSRHLGEEQYF. The gene calls are TRBV24-1 and TRBJ2-7; D uncertain. The germline V gene encodes CDR1 KGHDR and CDR2 SFDVKD. The V end was cut by 6 bases, the J end by 7 bases, with 15 bases between. CDR3 length: 13 amino acids.

This clone occurred once. The rearrangement uses TRBV6-5 and TRBJ2-1; no definite D call. Germline V gene lookup returns CDR1 MNHEY and CDR2 SVGAGI. The CDR3 extends over 15 amino acids. Trimming took off 4 bases at V and 0 bases at J, with 10 bases between the two ends. The CDR3 loop reads CASSSPPFSYNEQFF. As DNA, the CDR3 is TGTGCCAGCAGTTCCCCGCCATTCTCCTACAATGAGCAGTTCTTC.

In its sample, this clone was seen a few times. V is TRBV6-2 or TRBV6-3 and J is TRBJ2-7; a possible D gene is TRBD1 (6 bases). The CDR3 consists of 12 residues. V lost 4 bases and J lost 2, with 6 bases in between. CDR1 is MNHEY and CDR2 is SVGEGT in the germline V gene. In nucleotides, the CDR3 is TGTGCCAGCAGTTGGGGGCCCTACGAGCAGTACTTC. Protein product: CASSWGPYEQYF.

Ten or more counts support this clone. The chain combines TRBV29-1 with TRBJ2-7; TRBD1 might be the D (6 bases). Trimming shortened V by 2 bases and J by 4 bases, and 15 bases separated the two germline ends. The CDR3 runs to 14 residues. From germline, CDR1 is SQVTM and CDR2 ANQGSEA. Here the CDR3 DNA reads TGCAGCGTTGAACTCCCCAGGGGAACGTACGAGCAGTACTTC. This codes for CSVELPRGTYEQYF.

The rearrangement links TRBV27 to TRBJ2-2; D ambiguous. The CDR3 extends over 16 amino acids. In germline, CDR1 is MNHEY, CDR2 SMNVEV (reference sequence). V dropped 6 bases and J dropped 0 bases, with 14 bases sitting between them. The CDR3 nucleotides are TGTGCCAGCAGGCGGATCGAGACATCGAACACCGGGGAGCTGTTTTTT. This sequence encodes CASRRIETSNTGELFF.